This T cell receptor (beta chain) stems from a study of regulatory T cells in long-lasting Graves disease. Findings of the study overall: Persistent disease was associated with favored TRBV28 usage and with favored use of TRBJ1-2 and TRBJ2-5.

Germline V gene lookup returns CDR1 MNHEY and CDR2 SVGEGT. The CDR3 runs 13 residues. Trimming removed 8 bases at V and 9 bases at J, with 17 bases between. Building of the TCR beta libraries involved iRepertoire HTBI primers and Arm-PCR of CDR3 regions. TCRdb reanalysed the multiplex PCR reads using MiXCR and keeps one entry per CDR3 protein. The sample lists 350,000 to 450,000 distinct CDR3 sequences, about 23% seen once, with roughly a quarter in the top ten. Time point denoted: persistent/refractory GD, antithyroid drugs over 5 years with positive TRAb. Scientists built the TCR library using RNA that was extracted from PBMCs. Comments on this clonotype: The target antigen is unknown.

V and J are TRBV6-2 or TRBV6-3 and TRBJ2-1; a weak D match, TRBD1 (5 bases). This sample comprised peripheral blood mononuclear cells (PBMCs), obtained when the disease was refractory, from a patient treated with antithyroid drugs. The sequence derives from a woman aged 40 to 49 with Graves disease. The CDR3, as DNA: TGTGCCAGCGCCCTAAGCTGGGGCACTGAGCAGTTCTTC. This gives the protein CASALSWGTEQFF.